This record covers a single TCR beta chain. The data originate from a study of blood T cell repertoires in COVID-19. As for the study in general: Collection of acute and convalescent COVID-19 samples took place in the United States, Italy and Spain.

Generated by immunoSEQ multiplex PCR, the TCRdb table keeps only in-frame clones and is missing some. The sample contains about 80,000 clones, approximately 80% of which appear only once. This sequence originates from an older woman with acute or convalescent COVID-19. Source material: peripheral blood.

The CDR3 region has the DNA TGTGCCAGCAGTGGAATACAGGGGTTGTACCAAGAGACCCAGTACTTC. This codes for CASSGIQGLYQETQYF. The rearrangement uses TRBV6-1 and TRBJ2-5, with 7 bases matching TRBD1. The V and J ends lost 4 bases and 0 bases, in that order; junction bases with no gene match: 8. This CDR3 region has 16 residues. Germline CDR1 and CDR2: MNHNS and SASEGT.